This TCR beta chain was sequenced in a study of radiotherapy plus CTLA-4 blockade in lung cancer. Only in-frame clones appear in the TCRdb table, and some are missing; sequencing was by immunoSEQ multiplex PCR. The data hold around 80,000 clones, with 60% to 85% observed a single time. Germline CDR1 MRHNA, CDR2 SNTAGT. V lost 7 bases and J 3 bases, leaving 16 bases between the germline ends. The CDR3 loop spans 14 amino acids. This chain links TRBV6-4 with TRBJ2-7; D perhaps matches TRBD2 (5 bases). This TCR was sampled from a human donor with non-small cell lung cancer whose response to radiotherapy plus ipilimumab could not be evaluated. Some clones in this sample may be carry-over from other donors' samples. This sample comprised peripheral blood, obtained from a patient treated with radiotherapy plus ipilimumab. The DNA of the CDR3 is TGTGCCAGCACTGGAGGACTCTCTAACTACGAGCAGTACTTC. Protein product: CASTGGLSNYEQYF.